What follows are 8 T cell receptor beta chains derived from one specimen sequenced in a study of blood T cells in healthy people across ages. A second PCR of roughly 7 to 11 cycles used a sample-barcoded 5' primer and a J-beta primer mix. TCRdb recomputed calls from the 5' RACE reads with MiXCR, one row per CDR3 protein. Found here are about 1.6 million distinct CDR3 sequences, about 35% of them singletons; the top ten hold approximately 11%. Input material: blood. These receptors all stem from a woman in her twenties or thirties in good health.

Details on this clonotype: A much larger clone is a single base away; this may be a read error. CDR3 loop: CSASDNEQFF. In nucleotides, the CDR3 is TGCAGTGCTAGCGACAATGAGCAGTTCTTC. The genes are TRBV20-1 and TRBJ2-1; D uncertain. The CDR3 is 10 residues long. Germline values: CDR1 DFQATT, CDR2 SNEGSKA (reference sequence). The V end lost 3 bases, the J end lost 5 bases, and 2 bases lay between the germline ends.

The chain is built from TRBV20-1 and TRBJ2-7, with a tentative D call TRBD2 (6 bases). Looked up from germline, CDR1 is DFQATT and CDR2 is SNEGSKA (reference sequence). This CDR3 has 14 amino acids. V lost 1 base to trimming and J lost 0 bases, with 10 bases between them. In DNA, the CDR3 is TGCAGTGCTAGAGGTGGGACTTTCTCCTACGAGCAGTACTTC. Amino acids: CSARGGTFSYEQYF.

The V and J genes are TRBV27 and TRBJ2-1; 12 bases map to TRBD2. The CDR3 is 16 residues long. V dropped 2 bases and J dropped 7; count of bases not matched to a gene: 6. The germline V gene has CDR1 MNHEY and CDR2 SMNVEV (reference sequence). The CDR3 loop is CASSLLLAGGGNEQFF. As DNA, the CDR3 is TGTGCCAGCAGTTTACTCCTAGCGGGAGGGGGGAATGAGCAGTTCTTC.

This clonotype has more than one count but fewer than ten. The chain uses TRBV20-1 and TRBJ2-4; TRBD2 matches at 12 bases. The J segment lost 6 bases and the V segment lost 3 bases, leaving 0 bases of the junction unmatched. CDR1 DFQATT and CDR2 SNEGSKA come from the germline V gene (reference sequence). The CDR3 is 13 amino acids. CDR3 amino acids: CSARTSGRNIQYF. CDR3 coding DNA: TGCAGTGCTAGGACTAGCGGGAGAAACATTCAGTACTTC.

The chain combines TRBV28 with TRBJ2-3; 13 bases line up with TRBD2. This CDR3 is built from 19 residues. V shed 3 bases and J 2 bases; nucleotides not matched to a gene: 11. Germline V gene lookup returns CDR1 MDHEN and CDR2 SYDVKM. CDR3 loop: CASSLLTSGGRLNTDTQYF. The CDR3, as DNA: TGTGCCAGCAGTTTGTTGACTAGCGGGGGGCGACTCAACACAGATACGCAGTATTTT.

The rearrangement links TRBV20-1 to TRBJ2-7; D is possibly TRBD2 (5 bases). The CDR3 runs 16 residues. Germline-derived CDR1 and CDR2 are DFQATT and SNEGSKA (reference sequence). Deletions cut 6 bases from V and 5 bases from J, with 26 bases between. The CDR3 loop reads CSAGQVGLFTNHEQYF. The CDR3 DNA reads TGCAGTGCCGGCCAAGTAGGACTCTTTACTAACCACGAGCAGTACTTC.

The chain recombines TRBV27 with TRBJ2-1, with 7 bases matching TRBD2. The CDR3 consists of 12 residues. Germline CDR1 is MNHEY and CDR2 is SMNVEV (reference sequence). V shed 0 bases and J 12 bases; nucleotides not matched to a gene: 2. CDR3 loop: CASSLSGGGQFF. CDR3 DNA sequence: TGTGCCAGCAGTTTATCGGGCGGGGGGCAGTTCTTC.

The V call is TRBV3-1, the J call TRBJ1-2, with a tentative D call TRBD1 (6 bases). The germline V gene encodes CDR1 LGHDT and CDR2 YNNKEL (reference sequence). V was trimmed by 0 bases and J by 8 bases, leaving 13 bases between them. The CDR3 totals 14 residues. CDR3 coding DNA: TGTGCCAGCAGCCAAGAGTCAGGGGCTATGGGCTACACCTTC. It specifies CASSQESGAMGYTF. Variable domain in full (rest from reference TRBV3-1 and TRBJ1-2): DTAVSQTPKYLVTQMGNDKSIKCEQNLGHDTMYWYKQDSKKFLKIMFSYNNKELIINETVPNRFSPKSPDKAHLNLHINSLELGDSAVYFCASSQESGAMGYTFGSGTRLTVV.